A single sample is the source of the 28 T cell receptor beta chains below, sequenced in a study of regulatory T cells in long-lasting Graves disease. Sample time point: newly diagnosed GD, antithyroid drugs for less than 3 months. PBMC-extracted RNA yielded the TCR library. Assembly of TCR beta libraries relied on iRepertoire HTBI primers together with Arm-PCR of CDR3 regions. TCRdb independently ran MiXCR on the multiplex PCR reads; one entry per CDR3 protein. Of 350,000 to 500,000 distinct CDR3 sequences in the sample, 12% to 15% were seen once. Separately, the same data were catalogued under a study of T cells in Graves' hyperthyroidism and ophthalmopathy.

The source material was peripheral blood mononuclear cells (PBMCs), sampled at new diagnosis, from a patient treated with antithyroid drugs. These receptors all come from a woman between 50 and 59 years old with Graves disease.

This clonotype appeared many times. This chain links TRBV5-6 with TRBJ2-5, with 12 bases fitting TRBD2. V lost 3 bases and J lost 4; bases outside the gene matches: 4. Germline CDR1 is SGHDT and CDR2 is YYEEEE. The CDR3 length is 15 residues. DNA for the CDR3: TGTGCCAGCAGCTGGGGACTAGCGGGTTCAGAGACCCAGTACTTC. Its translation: CASSWGLAGSETQYF. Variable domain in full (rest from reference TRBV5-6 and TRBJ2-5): DAGVTQSPTHLIKTRGQQVTLRCSPKSGHDTVSWYQQALGQGPQFIFQYYEEEERQRGNFPDRFSGHQFPNYSSELNVNALLLGDSALYLCASSWGLAGSETQYFGPGTRLLVL.

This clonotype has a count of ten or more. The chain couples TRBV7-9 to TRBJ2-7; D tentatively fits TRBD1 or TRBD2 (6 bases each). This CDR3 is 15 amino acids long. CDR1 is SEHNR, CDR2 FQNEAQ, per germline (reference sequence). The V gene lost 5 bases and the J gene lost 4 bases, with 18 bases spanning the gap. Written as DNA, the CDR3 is TGTGCCAGCAGCGACGGTGGGGGGCTCGGGTACGAGCAGTACTTC. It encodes CASSDGGGLGYEQYF.

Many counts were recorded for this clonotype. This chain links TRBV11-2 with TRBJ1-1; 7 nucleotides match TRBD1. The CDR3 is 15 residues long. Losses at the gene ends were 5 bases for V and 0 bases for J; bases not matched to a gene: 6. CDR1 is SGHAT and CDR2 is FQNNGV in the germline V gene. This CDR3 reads CASSAGTAMNTEAFF. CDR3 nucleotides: TGTGCCAGCAGCGCCGGGACAGCCATGAACACTGAAGCTTTCTTT.

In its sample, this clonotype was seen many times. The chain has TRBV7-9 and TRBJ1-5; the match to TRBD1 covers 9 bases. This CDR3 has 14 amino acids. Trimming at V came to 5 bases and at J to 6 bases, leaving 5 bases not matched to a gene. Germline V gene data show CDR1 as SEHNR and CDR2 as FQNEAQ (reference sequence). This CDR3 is CASSDGTGFQPQHF. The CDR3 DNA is TGTGCCAGCAGCGACGGGACAGGGTTTCAGCCCCAGCATTTT.

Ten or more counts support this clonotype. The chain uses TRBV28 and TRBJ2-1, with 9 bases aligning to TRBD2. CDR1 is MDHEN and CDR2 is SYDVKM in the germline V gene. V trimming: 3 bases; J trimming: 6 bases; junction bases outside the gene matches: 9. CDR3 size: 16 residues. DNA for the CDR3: TGTGCCAGCAGTTTCGCGGGAGGGCCCCAAAGCAATGAGCAGTTCTTC. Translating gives CASSFAGGPQSNEQFF.

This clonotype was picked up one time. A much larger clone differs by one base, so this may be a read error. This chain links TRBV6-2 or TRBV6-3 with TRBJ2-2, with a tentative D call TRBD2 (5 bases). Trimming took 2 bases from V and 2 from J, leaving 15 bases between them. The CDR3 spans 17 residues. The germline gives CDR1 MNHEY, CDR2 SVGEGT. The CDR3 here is CASSYVEGRPNTGELFF. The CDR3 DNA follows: TGTGCCAGCAGTTACGTCGAGGGAAGGCCCAACACCGGGGAGCTGTTTTTT.

CDR3 DNA sequence: TGTGCCAGTAGCATCGGCCGGACAGTTAATACCGGGGAGCTGTTTTTT. The encoded protein is CASSIGRTVNTGELFF. The V call is TRBV19, the J call TRBJ2-2, with D possibly TRBD1 on 6 matching bases. CDR3 size: 16 residues. CDR1 is LNHDA, CDR2 SQIVND, per germline (reference sequence). V lost 6 bases to trimming and J lost 5 bases, with 19 bases between them.

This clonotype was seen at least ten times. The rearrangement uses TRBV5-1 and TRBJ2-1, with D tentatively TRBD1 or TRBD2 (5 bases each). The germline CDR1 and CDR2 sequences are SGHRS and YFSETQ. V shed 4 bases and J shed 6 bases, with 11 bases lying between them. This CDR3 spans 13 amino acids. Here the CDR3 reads CASSGEGSNEQFF. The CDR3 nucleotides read TGCGCCAGCAGCGGTGAGGGGAGCAATGAGCAGTTCTTC.

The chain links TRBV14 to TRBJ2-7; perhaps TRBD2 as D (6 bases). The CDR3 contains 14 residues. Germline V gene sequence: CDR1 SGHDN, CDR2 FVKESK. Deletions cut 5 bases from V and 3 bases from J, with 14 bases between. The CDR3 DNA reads TGTGCCAGCAGCGTTACGGGACTTAACTACGAGCAGTACTTC. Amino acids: CASSVTGLNYEQYF.

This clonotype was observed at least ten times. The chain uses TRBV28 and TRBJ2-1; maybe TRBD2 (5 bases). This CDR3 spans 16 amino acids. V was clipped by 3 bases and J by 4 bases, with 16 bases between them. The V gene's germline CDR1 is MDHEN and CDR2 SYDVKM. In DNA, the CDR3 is TGTGCCAGCAGTTTGATATCCAGCGGTCTTTACAATGAGCAGTTCTTC. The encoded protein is CASSLISSGLYNEQFF.

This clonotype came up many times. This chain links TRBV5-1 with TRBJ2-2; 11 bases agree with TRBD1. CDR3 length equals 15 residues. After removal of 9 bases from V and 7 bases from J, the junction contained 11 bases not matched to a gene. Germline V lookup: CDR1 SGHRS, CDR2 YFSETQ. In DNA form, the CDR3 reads TGCGCCAAGTCGGACAGGGGGCTACGGAACGGGGAGCTGTTTTTT. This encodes CAKSDRGLRNGELFF.

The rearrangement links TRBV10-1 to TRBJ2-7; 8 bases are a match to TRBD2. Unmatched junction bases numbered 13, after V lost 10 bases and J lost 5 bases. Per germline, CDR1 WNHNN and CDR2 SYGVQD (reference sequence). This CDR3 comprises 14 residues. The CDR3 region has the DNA TGCGCCACCTCACCCGGGACTAGTGATGACGAGCAGTACTTC. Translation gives CATSPGTSDDEQYF.

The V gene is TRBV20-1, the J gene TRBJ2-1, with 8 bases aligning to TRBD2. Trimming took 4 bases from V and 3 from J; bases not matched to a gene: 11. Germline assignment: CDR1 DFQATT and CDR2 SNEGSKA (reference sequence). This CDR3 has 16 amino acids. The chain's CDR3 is CSATLYREGRYNEQFF. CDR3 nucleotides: TGCAGTGCTACCCTCTACCGGGAGGGCCGCTACAATGAGCAGTTCTTC.

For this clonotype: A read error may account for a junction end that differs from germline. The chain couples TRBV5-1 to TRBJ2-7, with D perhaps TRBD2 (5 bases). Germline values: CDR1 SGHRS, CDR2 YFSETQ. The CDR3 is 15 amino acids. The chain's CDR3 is CTSSLVATANYEQYF. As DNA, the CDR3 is TGCACCAGCAGCTTGGTAGCGACTGCTAATTACGAGCAGTACTTC.

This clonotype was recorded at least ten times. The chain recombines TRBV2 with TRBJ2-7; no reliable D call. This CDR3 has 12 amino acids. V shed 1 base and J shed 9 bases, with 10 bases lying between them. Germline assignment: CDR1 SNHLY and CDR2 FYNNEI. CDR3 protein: CASSEGGVLQYF. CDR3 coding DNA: TGTGCCAGCAGTGAAGGTGGAGTCTTGCAGTACTTC. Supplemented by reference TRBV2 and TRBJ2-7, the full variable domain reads EPEVTQTPSHQVTQMGQEVILRCVPISNHLYFYWYRQILGQKVEFLVSFYNNEISEKSEIFDDQFSVERPDGSNFTLKIRSTKLEDSAMYFCASSEGGVLQYFGPGTRLTVT.

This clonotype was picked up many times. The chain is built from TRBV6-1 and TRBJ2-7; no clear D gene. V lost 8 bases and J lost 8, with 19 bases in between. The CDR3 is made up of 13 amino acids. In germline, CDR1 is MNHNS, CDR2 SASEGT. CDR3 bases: TGTGCCAGCGGCTGGGATGCAGGCCAGCAGCAGTACTTC. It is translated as CASGWDAGQQQYF.

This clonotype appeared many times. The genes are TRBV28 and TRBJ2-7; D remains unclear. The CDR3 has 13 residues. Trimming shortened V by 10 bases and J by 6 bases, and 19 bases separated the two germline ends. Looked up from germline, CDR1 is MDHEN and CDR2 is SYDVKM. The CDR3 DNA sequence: TGTGCCATCCAGCACGTCCCCGGAAGCGAGCAGTACTTC. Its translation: CAIQHVPGSEQYF.

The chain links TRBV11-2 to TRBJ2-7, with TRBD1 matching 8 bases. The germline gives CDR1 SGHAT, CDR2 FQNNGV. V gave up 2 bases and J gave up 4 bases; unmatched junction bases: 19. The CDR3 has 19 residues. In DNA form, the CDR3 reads TGTGCCAGCAGCTTACAAACCGGGACAGGTCCAGTTAAATTTTACGAGCAGTACTTC. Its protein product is CASSLQTGTGPVKFYEQYF. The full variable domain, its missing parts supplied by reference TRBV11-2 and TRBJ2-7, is EAGVAQSPRYKIIEKRQSVAFWCNPISGHATLYWYQQILGQGPKLLIQFQNNGVVDDSQLPKDRFSAERLKGVDSTLKIQPAKLEDSAVYLCASSLQTGTGPVKFYEQYFGPGTRLTVT.

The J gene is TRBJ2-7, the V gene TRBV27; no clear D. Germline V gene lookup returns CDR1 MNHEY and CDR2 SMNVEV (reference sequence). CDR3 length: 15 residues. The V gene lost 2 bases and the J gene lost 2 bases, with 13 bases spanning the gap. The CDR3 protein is CASSLTFGTTYEQYF. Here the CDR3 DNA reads TGTGCCAGCAGTTTAACGTTCGGCACAACCTACGAGCAGTACTTC.

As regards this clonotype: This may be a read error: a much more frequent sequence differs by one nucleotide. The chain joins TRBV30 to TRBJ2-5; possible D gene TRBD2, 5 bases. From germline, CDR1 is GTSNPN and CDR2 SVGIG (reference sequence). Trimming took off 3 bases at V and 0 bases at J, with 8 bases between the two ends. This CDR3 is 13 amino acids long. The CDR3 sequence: CAWRGGYQETQYF. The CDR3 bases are TGTGCCTGGAGGGGCGGGTACCAAGAGACCCAGTACTTC. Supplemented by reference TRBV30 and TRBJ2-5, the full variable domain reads SQTIHQWPATLVQPVGSPLSLECTVEGTSNPNLYWYRQAAGRGLQLLFYSVGIGQISSEVPQNLSASRPQDRQFILSSKKLLLSDSGFYLCAWRGGYQETQYFGPGTRLLVL.

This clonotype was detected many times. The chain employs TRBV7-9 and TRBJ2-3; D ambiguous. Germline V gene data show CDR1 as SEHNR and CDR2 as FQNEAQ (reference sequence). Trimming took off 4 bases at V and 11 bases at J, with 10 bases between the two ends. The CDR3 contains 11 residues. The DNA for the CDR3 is TGTGCCAGCAGCTCGGATTCGTTGCAGTATTTT. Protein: CASSSDSLQYF.

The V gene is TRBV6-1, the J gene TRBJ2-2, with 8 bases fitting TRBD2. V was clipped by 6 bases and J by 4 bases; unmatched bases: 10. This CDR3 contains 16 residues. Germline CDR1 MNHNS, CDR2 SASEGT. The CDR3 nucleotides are TGTGCCAGCAGCCCCCTGGTAACTAGCGGCACCGGGGAGCTGTTTTTT. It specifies CASSPLVTSGTGELFF.

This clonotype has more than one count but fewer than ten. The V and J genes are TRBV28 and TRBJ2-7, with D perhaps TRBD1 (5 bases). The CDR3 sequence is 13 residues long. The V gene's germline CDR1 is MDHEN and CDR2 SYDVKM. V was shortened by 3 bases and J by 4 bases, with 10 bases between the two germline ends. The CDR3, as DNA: TGTGCCAGCAGTTTTGCGACAGTATACGAGCAGTACTTC. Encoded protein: CASSFATVYEQYF.

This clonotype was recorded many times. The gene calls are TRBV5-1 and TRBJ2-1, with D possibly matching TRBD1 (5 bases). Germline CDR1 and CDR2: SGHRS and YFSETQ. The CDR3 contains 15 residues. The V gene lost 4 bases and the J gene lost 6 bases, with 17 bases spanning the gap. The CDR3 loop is CASSPDIILSNEQFF. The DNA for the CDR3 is TGCGCCAGCAGCCCGGACATAATATTGAGCAATGAGCAGTTCTTC.

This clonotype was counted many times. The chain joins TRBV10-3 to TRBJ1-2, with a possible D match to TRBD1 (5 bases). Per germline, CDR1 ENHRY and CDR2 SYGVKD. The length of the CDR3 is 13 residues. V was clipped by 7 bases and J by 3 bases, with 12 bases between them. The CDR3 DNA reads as TGTGCCATCAATGGTATGGGGGACTATGGCTACACCTTC. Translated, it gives CAINGMGDYGYTF.

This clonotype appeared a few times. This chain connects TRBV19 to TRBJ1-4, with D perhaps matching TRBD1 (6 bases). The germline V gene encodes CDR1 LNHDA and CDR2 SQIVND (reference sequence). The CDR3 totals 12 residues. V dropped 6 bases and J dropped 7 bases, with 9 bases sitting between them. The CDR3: CASSRGREKLFF. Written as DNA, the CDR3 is TGTGCCAGTAGCCGGGGGCGTGAAAAACTGTTTTTT.

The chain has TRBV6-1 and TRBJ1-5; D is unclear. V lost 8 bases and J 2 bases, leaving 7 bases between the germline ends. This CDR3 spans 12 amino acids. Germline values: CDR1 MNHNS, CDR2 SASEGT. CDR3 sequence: CASGLCNQPQHF. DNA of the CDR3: TGTGCCAGCGGGCTTTGCAATCAGCCCCAGCATTTT.

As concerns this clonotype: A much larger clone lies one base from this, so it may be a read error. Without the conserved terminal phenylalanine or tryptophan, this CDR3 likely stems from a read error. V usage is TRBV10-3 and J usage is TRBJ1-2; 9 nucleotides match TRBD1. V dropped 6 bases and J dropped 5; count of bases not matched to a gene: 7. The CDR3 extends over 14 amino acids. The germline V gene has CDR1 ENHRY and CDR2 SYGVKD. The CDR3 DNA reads TGTGCCATCAGCCCGGGACAGGGAGAGTATGGCTACACCCTC. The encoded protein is CAISPGQGEYGYTL.